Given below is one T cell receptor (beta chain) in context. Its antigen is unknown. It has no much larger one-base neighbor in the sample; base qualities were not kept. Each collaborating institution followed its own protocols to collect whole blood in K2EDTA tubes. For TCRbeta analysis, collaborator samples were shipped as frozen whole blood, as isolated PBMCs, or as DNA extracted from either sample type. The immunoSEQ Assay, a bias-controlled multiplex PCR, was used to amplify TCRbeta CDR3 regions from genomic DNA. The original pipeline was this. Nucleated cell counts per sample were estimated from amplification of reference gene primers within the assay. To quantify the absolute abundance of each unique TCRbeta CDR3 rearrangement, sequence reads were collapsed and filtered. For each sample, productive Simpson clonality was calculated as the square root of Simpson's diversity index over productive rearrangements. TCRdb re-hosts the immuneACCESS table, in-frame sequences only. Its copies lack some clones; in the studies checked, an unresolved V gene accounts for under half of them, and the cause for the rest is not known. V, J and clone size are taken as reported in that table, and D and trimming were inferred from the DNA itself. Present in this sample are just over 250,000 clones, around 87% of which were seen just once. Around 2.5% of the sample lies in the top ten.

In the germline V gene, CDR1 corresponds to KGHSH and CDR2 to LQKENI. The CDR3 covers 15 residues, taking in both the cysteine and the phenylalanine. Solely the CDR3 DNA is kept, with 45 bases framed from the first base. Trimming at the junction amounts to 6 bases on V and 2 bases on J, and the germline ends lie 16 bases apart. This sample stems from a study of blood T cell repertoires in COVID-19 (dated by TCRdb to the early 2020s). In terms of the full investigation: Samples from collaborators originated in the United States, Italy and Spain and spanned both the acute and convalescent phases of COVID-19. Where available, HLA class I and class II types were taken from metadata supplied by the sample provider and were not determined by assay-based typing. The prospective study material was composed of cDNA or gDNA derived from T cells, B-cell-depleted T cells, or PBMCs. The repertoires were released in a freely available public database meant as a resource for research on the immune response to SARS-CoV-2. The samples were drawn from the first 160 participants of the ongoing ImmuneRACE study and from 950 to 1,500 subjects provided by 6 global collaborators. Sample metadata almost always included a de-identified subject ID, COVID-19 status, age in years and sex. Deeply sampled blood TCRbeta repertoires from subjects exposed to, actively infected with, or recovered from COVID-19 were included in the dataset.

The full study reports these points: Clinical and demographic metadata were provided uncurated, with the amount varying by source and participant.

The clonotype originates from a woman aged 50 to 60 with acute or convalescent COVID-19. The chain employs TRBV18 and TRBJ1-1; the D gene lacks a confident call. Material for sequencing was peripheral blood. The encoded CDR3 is CASSENGRLNTEAFF. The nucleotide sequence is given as TGTGCCAGCTCCGAGAATGGCAGACTAAACACTGAAGCTTTCTTT. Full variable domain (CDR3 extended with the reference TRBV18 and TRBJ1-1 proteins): NAGVMQNPRHLVRRRGQEARLRCSPMKGHSHVYWYRQLPEEGLKFMVYLQKENIIDESGMPKERFSAEFPKEGPSILRIQQVVRGDSAAYFCASSENGRLNTEAFFGQGTRLTVV.